This TCR beta chain was found in a study of cytomegalovirus exposure and HLA in healthy donors. Germline V lookup: CDR1 SEHNR, CDR2 FQNEAQ (reference sequence). CDR3 length: 12 amino acids. Findings of the study overall: An analysis was carried out at a later point. It showed that HLA-associated TCR beta chains were more clonally expanded than equally common non-associated chains. From TCR beta sequences, most subjects' HLA-A and HLA-B alleles were reportedly predicted accurately. Among TCR beta chains, those listed as cytomegalovirus-associated numbered 164.

A multiplex PCR was run with 60 Vbeta primers and 13 Jbeta primers. Generated by immunoSEQ multiplex PCR, the TCRdb table keeps only in-frame clones and is missing some. The sample has some 150,000 clones; 65% to 85% are singletons. As to this clone: What it binds is not known. The junction and the germline gene differ at one end; a read error may be behind it.

Sequencing was carried out using PBMCs. The genes are TRBV7-9 and TRBJ1-3, with D maybe TRBD1 (5 bases). The origin of this receptor is a woman between 45 and 60 years old in good health and CMV-seropositive. CDR3 region: CSSRQDGGSIYF. In nucleotides, the CDR3 is TGTTCCAGCAGGCAAGACGGGGGATCCATATATTTT.